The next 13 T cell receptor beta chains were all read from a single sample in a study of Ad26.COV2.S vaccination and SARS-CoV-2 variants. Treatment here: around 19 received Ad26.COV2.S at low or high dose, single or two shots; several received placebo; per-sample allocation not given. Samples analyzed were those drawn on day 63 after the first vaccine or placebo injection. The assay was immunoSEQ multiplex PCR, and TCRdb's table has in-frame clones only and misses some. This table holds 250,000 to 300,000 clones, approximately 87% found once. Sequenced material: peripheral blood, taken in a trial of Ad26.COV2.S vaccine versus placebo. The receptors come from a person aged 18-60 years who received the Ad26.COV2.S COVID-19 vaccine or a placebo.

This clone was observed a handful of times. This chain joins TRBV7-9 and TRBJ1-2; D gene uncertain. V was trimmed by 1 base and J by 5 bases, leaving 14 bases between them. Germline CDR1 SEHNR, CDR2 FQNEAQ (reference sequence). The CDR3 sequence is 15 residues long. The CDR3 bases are TGTGCCAGCAGCTTAGACGGGCTCGGGTCTTATGGCTACACCTTC. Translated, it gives CASSLDGLGSYGYTF.

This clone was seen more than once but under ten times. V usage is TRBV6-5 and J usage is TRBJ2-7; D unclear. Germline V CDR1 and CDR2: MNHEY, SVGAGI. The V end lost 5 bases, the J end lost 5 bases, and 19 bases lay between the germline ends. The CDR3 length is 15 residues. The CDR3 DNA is TGTGCCAGCAGTCCTCGTGGACGGATAATCGACGAGCAGTACTTC. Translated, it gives CASSPRGRIIDEQYF.

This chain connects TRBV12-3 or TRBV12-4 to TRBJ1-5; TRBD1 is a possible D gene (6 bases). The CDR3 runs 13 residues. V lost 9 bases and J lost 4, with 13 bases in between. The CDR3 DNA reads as TGTGCCAGTACAGATCAGGGGAATCAGCCCCAGCATTTT. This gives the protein CASTDQGNQPQHF.

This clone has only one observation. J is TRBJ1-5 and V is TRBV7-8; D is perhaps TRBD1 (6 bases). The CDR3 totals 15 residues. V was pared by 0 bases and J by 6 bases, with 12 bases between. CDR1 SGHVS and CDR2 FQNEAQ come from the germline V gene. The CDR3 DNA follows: TGTGCCAGCAGCTTAGCGTGGACAGCTTTTCAGCCCCAGCATTTT. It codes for CASSLAWTAFQPQHF.

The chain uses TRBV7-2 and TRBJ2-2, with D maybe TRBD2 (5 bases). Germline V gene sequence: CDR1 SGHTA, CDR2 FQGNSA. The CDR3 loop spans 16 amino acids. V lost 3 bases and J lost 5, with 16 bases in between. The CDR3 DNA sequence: TGTGCCAGCAGCTTTTTTATGGCAGGAGGTACCGGGGAGCTGTTTTTT. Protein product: CASSFFMAGGTGELFF.

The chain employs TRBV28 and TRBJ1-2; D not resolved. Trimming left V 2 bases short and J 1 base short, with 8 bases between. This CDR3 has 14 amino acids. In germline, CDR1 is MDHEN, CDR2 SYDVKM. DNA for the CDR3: TGTGCCAGCAGTTTAAACACCGTTAACTATGGCTACACCTTC. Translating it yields CASSLNTVNYGYTF.

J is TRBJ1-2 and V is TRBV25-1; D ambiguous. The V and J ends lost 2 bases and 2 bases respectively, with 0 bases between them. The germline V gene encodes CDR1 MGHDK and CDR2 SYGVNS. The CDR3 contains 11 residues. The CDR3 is CASSENYGYTF. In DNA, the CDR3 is TGTGCCAGCAGTGAAAACTATGGCTACACCTTC.

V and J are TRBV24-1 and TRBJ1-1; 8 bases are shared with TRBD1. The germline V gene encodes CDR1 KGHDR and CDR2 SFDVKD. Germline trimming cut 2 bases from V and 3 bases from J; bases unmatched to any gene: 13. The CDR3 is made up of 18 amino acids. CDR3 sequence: CATSDSRGGTGVHTEAFF. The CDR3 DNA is TGTGCCACCAGTGATTCCAGGGGGGGGACAGGAGTTCACACTGAAGCTTTCTTT.

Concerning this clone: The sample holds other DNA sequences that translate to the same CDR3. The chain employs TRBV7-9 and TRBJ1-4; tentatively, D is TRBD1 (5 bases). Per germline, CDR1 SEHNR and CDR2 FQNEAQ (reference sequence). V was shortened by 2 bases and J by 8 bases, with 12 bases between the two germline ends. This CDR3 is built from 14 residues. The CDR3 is CASSLRQGGEKLFF. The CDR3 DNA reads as TGTGCCAGCAGCTTAAGGCAGGGTGGCGAAAAACTGTTTTTT.

CDR3 nucleotides: TGTGCCTGGGGGTACCAGGGCCAGCCCCAGCATTTT. This translates into CAWGYQGQPQHF. The genes are TRBV30 and TRBJ1-5; D perhaps matches TRBD1 (5 bases). Trimming stripped 5 bases from V and 7 bases from J, with 12 bases between. The CDR3 spans 12 residues. Looked up from germline, CDR1 is GTSNPN and CDR2 is SVGIG (reference sequence).

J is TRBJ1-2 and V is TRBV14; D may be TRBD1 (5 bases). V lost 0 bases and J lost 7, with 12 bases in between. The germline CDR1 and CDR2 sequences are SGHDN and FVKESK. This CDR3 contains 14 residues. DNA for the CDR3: TGTGCCAGCAGCCAAGACAGGGAGTATGGTGGCTACACCTTC. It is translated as CASSQDREYGGYTF.

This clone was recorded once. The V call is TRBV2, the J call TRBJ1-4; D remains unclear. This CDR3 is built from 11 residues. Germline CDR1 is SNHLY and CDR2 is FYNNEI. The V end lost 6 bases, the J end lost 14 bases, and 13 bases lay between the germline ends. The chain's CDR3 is CASRWEGELFF. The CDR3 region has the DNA TGTGCCAGCAGATGGGAGGGTGAGCTGTTTTTT.

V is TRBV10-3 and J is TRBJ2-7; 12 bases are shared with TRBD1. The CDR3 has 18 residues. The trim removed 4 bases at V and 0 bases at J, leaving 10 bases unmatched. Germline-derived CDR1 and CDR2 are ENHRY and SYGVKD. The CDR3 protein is CAISVTGQGASLSYEQYF. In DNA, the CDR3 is TGTGCCATCAGTGTAACGGGACAGGGGGCCTCCCTCTCCTACGAGCAGTACTTC.